This T cell receptor (beta chain) was identified in a study of response to subunit inactivated influenza vaccine (dated by TCRdb to between 2017 and 2018). Regarding the study in general: Deep quantitative profiling of the T cell receptor repertoire was used in the study to follow responses to a trivalent subunit inactivated influenza vaccine. General study outcomes and caveats: It was suggested by the authors that each seasonal influenza vaccination may recruit only a limited number of new T cells.

Via the germline V gene (reference sequence), CDR1 is DFQATT and CDR2 SNEGSKA. Counted from cysteine to phenylalanine, this CDR3 has 16 amino acids. Solely the CDR3 DNA is kept, with 48 bases framed from the first base. Unmatched junction bases come to 10, with V trimmed by 3 bases and J by 4 bases. This clonotype was counted many times. Its antigen remains undetermined. No per-base quality is available; no much larger clone lies one base away. The library was produced with RT-PCR. TCRdb names Illumina HiSeq 2500 as the instrument used. The public reads were run again by TCRdb, first through fastp at Q25 and then through MiXCR, and only productive beta chains were kept. CDR3 protein duplicates are merged, each entry listing the most common genes and DNA. Recorded for this sample are about 780,000 distinct CDR3 sequences; around a sixth of them occurred a single time. The ten top clones hold 11% of the sample.

Specimen: PBMCs from blood, collected roughly 5 days after vaccination. The receptor's source is a man in his fifties who received an inactivated influenza vaccine. Donor details come from another sample of the same person, matched by shared clones. The chain is assembled from TRBV20-1 and TRBJ1-1; TRBD1 agrees with 11 junctional bases. The DNA reads TGCAGTGCTAGGTCTGGACAGGGGGCGGAGGGCACTGAAGCTTTCTTT. It translates to CSARSGQGAEGTEAFF.